The 11 T cell receptor beta chains reported below all come from one sample, sequenced in a study of T cell responses to AZD1222 COVID-19 vaccine. Libraries were prepared by immunoSEQ multiplex PCR; TCRdb keeps only in-frame clonotypes and omits some of them. The profile shows about 140,000 clones, about 90% of them singletons. Sample: peripheral blood, taken 28 days after the second dose of the MenACWY control vaccine. Every receptor here comes from an adult who received the MenACWY meningococcal vaccine as a control.

The rearrangement uses TRBV15 and TRBJ2-7, with TRBD1 matching over 7 bases. With 0 bases clipped from V and 3 bases from J, the junction kept 8 bases outside the gene matches. This CDR3 comprises 16 residues. CDR1 LNHNV and CDR2 YYDKDF come from the germline V gene (reference sequence). The CDR3 DNA is TGTGCCACCAGCAGAGATCTCGCAGGGGGATTCTACGAGCAGTACTTC. Translation: CATSRDLAGGFYEQYF.

This chain connects TRBV7-9 to TRBJ1-4; D ambiguous. With 5 bases removed from V and 5 bases from J, the gap between germline ends came to 12 bases. The CDR3 has 14 residues. Germline V gene data show CDR1 as SEHNR and CDR2 as FQNEAQ (reference sequence). As DNA, the CDR3 is TGTGCCAGCAGCCAGGCGGATGTCAATGAAAAACTGTTTTTT. Its translation: CASSQADVNEKLFF.

V usage is TRBV3-1 (or the pseudogene TRBV3-2) and J usage is TRBJ1-4, with 8 bases identical to TRBD1. Losses at the gene ends were 2 bases for V and 7 bases for J; bases not matched to a gene: 6. Germline CDR1 and CDR2: LGHDT and YNNKEL (reference sequence). The CDR3 is 15 residues long. The CDR3 nucleotides read TGTGCCAGCAGCCAACAGGGGGCAGGTCGTGAAAAACTGTTTTTT. It is translated as CASSQQGAGREKLFF.

The chain has TRBV9 and TRBJ1-3; TRBD1 matches at 7 bases. Trimming removed 4 bases from V and 3 bases from J; junction bases left unmatched: 10. Germline CDR1 reads SGDLS; CDR2 reads YYNGEE. CDR3 size: 16 residues. The CDR3 region is CASSLGGGGLGNTIYF. CDR3 DNA sequence: TGTGCCAGCAGCCTCGGGGGAGGGGGCCTTGGAAACACCATATATTTT.

The gene calls are TRBV6-5 and TRBJ1-1; D gene unclear. The CDR3 has 16 residues. Germline V gene data show CDR1 as MNHEY and CDR2 as SVGAGI. V was pared by 3 bases and J by 3 bases, with 17 bases between. This CDR3 is CASSYNIPRLDTEAFF. The CDR3 coding sequence is TGTGCCAGCAGTTATAATATTCCGCGGTTGGACACTGAAGCTTTCTTT.

About this clone: Here the CDR3 omits its conserved ending phenylalanine or tryptophan, so a read error is the likely source. Because the CDR3's place on the DNA is in doubt, the DNA is left out and the CDR3 is given as listed by TCRdb. The V gene is TRBV5-3, the J gene TRBJ1-2. TRBV5-3 is an ORF, with its function uncertain. The CDR3 is 8 residues long, counting both termini. The CDR3 is CARSCLLV.

The chain is built from TRBV18 and TRBJ1-4; the D is unclear. Trimming removed 0 bases from V and 8 bases from J, with 10 bases in between. Germline V CDR1 and CDR2: KGHSH, LQKENI. The CDR3 runs to 14 residues. CDR3 sequence: CASSPPAVGEKLFF. Written as DNA, the CDR3 is TGTGCCAGCTCACCACCTGCGGTGGGAGAAAAACTGTTTTTT.

The chain couples TRBV6-5 to TRBJ2-1; D may be TRBD1 or TRBD2 (5 bases each). Germline lookup yields CDR1 MNHEY and CDR2 SVGAGI. CDR3 length: 15 residues. V lost 6 bases, J lost 3 bases, and 15 bases lay in between. The CDR3 region is CASSSGDPRYNEQFF. CDR3 nucleotides: TGTGCCAGCAGCTCCGGGGACCCCCGCTACAATGAGCAGTTCTTC.

V usage is TRBV12-3 or TRBV12-4 and J usage is TRBJ1-5, with TRBD1 as a possible D gene (5 bases). The length of the CDR3 is 12 residues. Trimming removed 6 bases at V and 6 bases at J, with 9 bases between. The CDR3 sequence is CASSQGSQPQHF. The CDR3 nucleotides are TGTGCCAGCAGCCAGGGTAGTCAGCCCCAGCATTTT.

The chain links TRBV5-1 to TRBJ1-3; D may be TRBD1 (5 bases). Germline loops: CDR1 SGHRS, CDR2 YFSETQ. Trimming left V 2 bases short and J 2 bases short, with 8 bases between. The CDR3 spans 14 residues. As DNA, the CDR3 is TGCGCCAGCAGCTTAGGGACGCCTGGAAACACCATATATTTT. Protein product: CASSLGTPGNTIYF.

This chain joins TRBV4-2 and TRBJ1-5; 9 bases fit TRBD1. Germline V gene data show CDR1 as LGHNA and CDR2 as YNFKEQ. Losses at the gene ends were 5 bases for V and 8 bases for J; bases not matched to a gene: 10. The CDR3 spans 15 residues. CDR3 sequence reads: CASSLSGTGSEPQHF. CDR3 DNA sequence: TGTGCCAGCAGCTTATCCGGGACAGGGAGTGAGCCCCAGCATTTT.